Listed below are T cell receptor beta chains from one sample, sequenced in a study of blood T cell repertoires in COVID-19. Here immunoSEQ multiplex PCR was the method, and the copy in TCRdb shows in-frame clones only, minus some. Seen here are about 53,000 clones, roughly 90% observed once, and the top ten hold 3.1%. The sample was peripheral blood. These receptors were collected from a human donor in a cohort sampled during active COVID-19. The CDR3 runs from the conserved cysteine through the conserved F or W. D genes are given only for firm matches. Rows give clone size only sometimes, using once, few, many, or a class for an expanded clone.

abundance: NA; v_gene: TRBV30; j_gene: TRBJ1-1; d_gene: NA; CDR3nt: TGTGCCTGGAGTGAGGGGTCCTATTACACTGAAGCTTTCTTT; CDR3aa: CAWSEGSYYTEAFF
abundance: once; v_gene: TRBV6-5; j_gene: TRBJ1-1; d_gene: NA; CDR3nt: TGTGCCAGCACCCAGGGCCCAGAAGCTTTCTTT; CDR3aa: CASTQGPEAFF
abundance: once; v_gene: TRBV2; j_gene: TRBJ2-3; d_gene: TRBD1; CDR3nt: TGTGCCAGCTCCCGGGGACAGCGCACAGATACGCAGTATTTT; CDR3aa: CASSRGQRTDTQYF
abundance: NA; v_gene: TRBV5-1; j_gene: TRBJ2-1; d_gene: TRBD1; CDR3nt: TGCGCCAGCAGCTTGGAAAGCGTCGCGGGACAGGGGAGCTATGAGCAGTTCTTC; CDR3aa: CASSLESVAGQGSYEQFF
abundance: NA; v_gene: TRBV5-4; j_gene: TRBJ1-3; d_gene: TRBD1; CDR3nt: TGTGCCAGCAGCCCGTGGGGACAGGGGGCTAACACCATATATTTT; CDR3aa: CASSPWGQGANTIYF
abundance: NA; v_gene: TRBV28; j_gene: TRBJ2-7; d_gene: NA; CDR3nt: TGTGCCAGCAGTTTTAGCCCCAACGGGAGTGCCTCCTACGAGCAGTACTTC; CDR3aa: CASSFSPNGSASYEQYF
abundance: NA; v_gene: TRBV2; j_gene: TRBJ1-5; d_gene: NA; CDR3nt: TGTGCCGGCACCAGAGGAAGCAATCAGCCCCAGCATTTT; CDR3aa: CAGTRGSNQPQHF
abundance: NA; v_gene: TRBV19; j_gene: TRBJ2-2; d_gene: NA; CDR3nt: TGTGCCAGTAGGCTCAGGGGTGTCGGGGAGCTGTTTTTT; CDR3aa: CASRLRGVGELFF
abundance: NA; v_gene: TRBV6-5; j_gene: TRBJ1-6; d_gene: NA; CDR3nt: TGTGCCAGCAGCCCCAGACAGTTTCCCCTCCACTTT; CDR3aa: CASSPRQFPLHF
abundance: NA; v_gene: TRBV27; j_gene: TRBJ2-1; d_gene: NA; CDR3nt: TGTGCCAGCAGTCTCTACAATGAGCAGTTCTTC; CDR3aa: CASSLYNEQFF
abundance: NA; v_gene: TRBV11-2; j_gene: TRBJ2-1; d_gene: TRBD2; CDR3nt: TGTGCCAGCAGCTTTAGGGGACTAGCGGGGGTTGAGCAGTTCTTC; CDR3aa: CASSFRGLAGVEQFF
abundance: NA; v_gene: TRBV29-1; j_gene: TRBJ1-1; d_gene: NA; CDR3nt: TGCAGCGTTGAAGAACCGGGGGCTGAAGCTTTCTTT; CDR3aa: CSVEEPGAEAFF
abundance: NA; v_gene: TRBV6-4; j_gene: TRBJ2-1; d_gene: NA; CDR3nt: TGTGCCAGCAGTAAATGGGCTCTTGGGAATGAGCAGTTCTTC; CDR3aa: CASSKWALGNEQFF